These 21 T cell receptor beta chains share one sample of origin, sequenced in a study of T-cell memory formation after mild COVID-19. TCRdb reprocessed the 5' RACE reads via MiXCR and lists one record per CDR3 protein. This table holds 30,000 to 45,000 distinct CDR3 sequences, 10% to 12% found once. Sequencing used PBMCs or a T cell subset sorted from them (not recorded which). These receptors were collected from a man younger than 35 who had mild COVID-19 (a few samples of this study predate the infection). Cell type and time point are not known.

Many counts were recorded for this clonotype. The chain couples TRBV24-1 to TRBJ2-1; TRBD2 aligns across 8 bases. The CDR3 loop spans 14 amino acids. The germline gives CDR1 KGHDR, CDR2 SFDVKD. V shed 1 base and J 6 bases; nucleotides not matched to a gene: 1. The CDR3 region has the DNA TGTGCCACCAGTGATTTAGGGACTAGCAATGAGCAGTTCTTC. Translating it yields CATSDLGTSNEQFF.

This sequence joins TRBV12-3 or TRBV12-4 and TRBJ1-6, with TRBD1 identical over 7 bases. This CDR3 is 15 amino acids long. The junction had 6 bases not matched to a gene; V was cut back by 0 bases and J by 10 bases. The CDR3 DNA is TGTGCCAGCAGTTTAGCCGGGACAGCCAAGTCACCCCTCCACTTT. Residues: CASSLAGTAKSPLHF.

This sequence joins TRBV7-9 and TRBJ2-5, with D uncertain. V was cut by 0 bases and J by 1 base, with 6 bases left in between. The CDR3 is 14 residues long. Germline V gene sequence: CDR1 SEHNR, CDR2 FQNEAQ (reference sequence). The CDR3 protein is CASSLASSQETQYF. The CDR3 bases are TGTGCCAGCAGCTTAGCTTCTAGCCAAGAGACCCAGTACTTC.

This clonotype was observed at least ten times. V and J are TRBV5-6 and TRBJ2-7, with 11 nucleotides matching TRBD2. The junction had 2 bases not matched to a gene; V was cut back by 0 bases and J by 0 bases. The CDR3 consists of 16 residues. From germline, CDR1 is SGHDT and CDR2 YYEEEE. For the CDR3, the DNA is TGTGCCAGCAGCTTGGCTAGCGGGGGGTACTCCTACGAGCAGTACGTC. It encodes CASSLASGGYSYEQYV.

This clonotype was seen ten or more times. V gene TRBV20-1 combines with J gene TRBJ1-5; D remains ambiguous. V was cut by 1 base and J by 0 bases, with 10 bases left in between. In germline, CDR1 is DFQATT, CDR2 SNEGSKA (reference sequence). This CDR3 region has 15 residues. The chain's CDR3 is CSARGSDYSNQPQHF. The CDR3 DNA follows: TGCAGTGCTAGAGGGAGTGACTATAGCAATCAGCCCCAGCATTTT.

In its sample, this clonotype was seen many times. The chain is built from TRBV15 and TRBJ1-2, with D perhaps matching TRBD1 (5 bases). This CDR3 has 12 residues. Germline lookup yields CDR1 LNHNV and CDR2 YYDKDF (reference sequence). The V and J ends lost 3 bases and 4 bases respectively, with 6 bases between them. CDR3 protein: CATSSQGYGYTF. The DNA for the CDR3 is TGTGCCACCAGCAGTCAGGGCTATGGCTACACCTTC.

This clonotype was observed many times. This sequence joins TRBV20-1 and TRBJ2-1; D perhaps matches TRBD2 (7 bases). The CDR3 sequence is 16 residues long. Germline lookup yields CDR1 DFQATT and CDR2 SNEGSKA (reference sequence). Trimming left V 0 bases short and J 3 bases short, with 15 bases between. CDR3 sequence (DNA): TGCAGTGCTAGAGATCCCGCGGGGGCGGTCTACAATGAGCAGTTCTTC. It encodes CSARDPAGAVYNEQFF.

Ten or more counts support this clonotype. V and J are TRBV10-3 and TRBJ2-4, with 8 bases aligning to TRBD2. Germline V gene data show CDR1 as ENHRY and CDR2 as SYGVKD. The CDR3 loop spans 14 amino acids. Trimming took 10 bases from V and 10 from J; bases not matched to a gene: 15. In nucleotides, the CDR3 is TGTGCCACGGGACTAGACCTCGCCGGGGGGATTCAGTACTTC. This translates into CATGLDLAGGIQYF.

In this sample, this clonotype turned up many times. The genes are TRBV12-3 or TRBV12-4 and TRBJ2-2; D tentatively reads TRBD1 or TRBD2 (6 bases each). Trimming shortened V by 3 bases and J by 7 bases, and 12 bases separated the two germline ends. This CDR3 has 14 amino acids. CDR3 nucleotide sequence: TGTGCCAGCAGTTTGTACAGGGAGGACGGGGAGCTGTTTTTT. Translation: CASSLYREDGELFF.

The table lists this clonotype with many counts. The V call is TRBV20-1, the J call TRBJ2-1; no clear D. Germline V gene lookup returns CDR1 DFQATT and CDR2 SNEGSKA (reference sequence). The CDR3 extends over 12 amino acids. Trimming pared 1 base from V and 5 bases from J, leaving 6 bases between. The chain's CDR3 is CSARGLNNEQFF. As DNA, the CDR3 is TGCAGTGCTAGAGGCCTGAACAATGAGCAGTTCTTC.

This clonotype was recorded many times. V usage is TRBV7-2 and J usage is TRBJ2-2; weak D call: TRBD1 (6 bases). Trimming cost V 2 bases and J 6 bases, with 10 bases left between them. CDR3 size: 14 residues. The germline V gene has CDR1 SGHTA and CDR2 FQGNSA. As DNA, the CDR3 is TGTGCCAGCAGCTTAAACAGGGAATCCGGGGAGCTGTTTTTT. Its translation is CASSLNRESGELFF.

This clonotype has ten or more counts. The chain couples TRBV12-3 or TRBV12-4 to TRBJ1-1; D not resolved. V was cut by 0 bases and J by 6 bases, with 8 bases left in between. This CDR3 is built from 13 residues. The DNA of the CDR3 is TGTGCCAGCAGTTTAGCCGAGGGCGCTGAAGCTTTCTTT. This sequence encodes CASSLAEGAEAFF.

The rearrangement uses TRBV10-3 and TRBJ2-5; D might be TRBD1 or TRBD2, each matching 5 bases. Germline lookup yields CDR1 ENHRY and CDR2 SYGVKD. This CDR3 is 13 amino acids long. V dropped 6 bases and J dropped 1 base, with 9 bases sitting between them. The CDR3, as DNA: TGTGCCATCAGGAGGGGACCCCAAGAGACCCAGTACTTC. Amino acid sequence: CAIRRGPQETQYF.

CDR3 sequence: CASSQERVSYEQYF. For the CDR3, the DNA is TGTGCCAGCAGCCAAGAGCGGGTTTCCTACGAGCAGTACTTC. The rearrangement uses TRBV4-2 and TRBJ2-7; D may be TRBD2 (5 bases). V was clipped by 0 bases and J by 1 base, with 7 bases between them. CDR1 and CDR2 (germline): LGHNA, YNFKEQ. There are 14 residues in the CDR3.

The V and J genes are TRBV27 and TRBJ2-5; TRBD2 agrees at 12 bases. The junction had 10 bases not matched to a gene; V was cut back by 6 bases and J by 5 bases. The germline V gene encodes CDR1 MNHEY and CDR2 SMNVEV (reference sequence). The CDR3 sequence is 16 residues long. The CDR3 protein is CASRRTSGGYGETQYF. In nucleotides, the CDR3 is TGTGCCAGCAGACGCACTAGCGGGGGGTACGGGGAGACCCAGTACTTC.

This clonotype was counted at least ten times. This chain connects TRBV4-3 to TRBJ1-2; D is unresolved. Trimming stripped 4 bases from V and 4 bases from J, with 19 bases between. CDR1 and CDR2 (germline): LGHNA, YSLEER. This CDR3 is 16 amino acids long. The CDR3 is CASSPQVATRVYGYTF. The DNA of the CDR3 is TGCGCCAGCAGCCCCCAAGTGGCGACCAGAGTCTATGGCTACACCTTC.

This clonotype showed up many times. This chain uses TRBV7-9 with TRBJ1-2; the D is unclear. This CDR3 contains 13 residues. With 5 bases removed from V and 5 bases from J, the gap between germline ends came to 12 bases. Germline loops: CDR1 SEHNR, CDR2 FQNEAQ (reference sequence). CDR3 nucleotides: TGTGCCAGCAGCCCCCCCGCGGCTTATGGCTACACCTTC. It is translated as CASSPPAAYGYTF.

The chain is built from TRBV6-6 and TRBJ2-2; 12 positions match TRBD2. The J segment lost 6 bases and the V segment lost 8 bases, leaving 10 bases of the junction unmatched. Per the germline V gene, CDR1 is MNHNY and CDR2 is SVGAGI (reference sequence). The CDR3 sequence is 16 residues long. CDR3 in DNA: TGTGCCAGCCGCAACCCTAGCGGGGGGGCCCCCGGGGAGCTGTTTTTT. It specifies CASRNPSGGAPGELFF.

The rearrangement links TRBV10-2 to TRBJ2-3; TRBD2 agrees at 11 bases. Germline CDR1 reads WSHSY; CDR2 reads SAAADI. V lost 7 bases, J lost 3 bases, and 3 bases stayed unmatched. This CDR3 contains 14 residues. The CDR3 loop is CASKRLAGTDTQYF. The DNA of the CDR3 is TGCGCCAGCAAGAGACTAGCGGGGACAGATACGCAGTATTTT.

This clonotype has a count of ten or more. This chain connects TRBV11-3 to TRBJ2-1, with TRBD2 matching over 8 bases. The CDR3 extends over 12 amino acids. Trimming took 4 bases from V and 15 from J; bases not matched to a gene: 8. Germline loops: CDR1 SGHNT, CDR2 YENEEA. CDR3 loop: CASSYSGGPLFF. CDR3 nucleotides: TGTGCCAGCAGCTACTCGGGGGGGCCTCTGTTCTTC.

This clonotype appeared many times. V is TRBV7-9 and J is TRBJ1-2; the D gene is possibly TRBD1 (6 bases). The germline gives CDR1 SEHNR, CDR2 FQNEAQ (reference sequence). Trimming pared 5 bases from V and 8 bases from J, leaving 24 bases between. The CDR3 extends over 16 amino acids. The CDR3 protein is CASSNAPLTGPRGYTF. DNA of the CDR3: TGTGCCAGCAGCAACGCGCCCCTAACAGGGCCGCGGGGCTACACCTTC.